The source of this T cell receptor (beta chain) is a study of identical twins (dated by TCRdb to about 2016). Regarding the complete study: To test whether fetal clonotypes persist, the study used deep sequencing on TCR alpha and beta repertoires from monozygotic twins, unrelated adults of various ages, and cord blood. To rule out contamination, the twin experiments were replicated at different times with different library preparation protocols. What the research found in general, with its limitations: Because the same donors could not be followed over many years, the conclusions depended on cross-sectional statistical analysis. Compared with coincidental sharing between unrelated individuals, out-of-frame TCR alpha sequences shared between twins showed an excess of sequences with low generation probability. Fewer insertions were carried by abundant cord blood beta clonotypes; a weaker similar trend was observed in young adult naive repertoires, while no such trend was observed in memory repertoires. Zero-insertion analyses could be partly confounded by invariant T cells such as MAIT and iNKT, though diverse VJ usage argued against such confounding for most clonotypes. Out-of-frame TCR alpha sharing in monozygotic twins was systematically underestimated by recombination models, whereas sharing between unrelated individuals was in agreement with the recombination models. Excess twin sharing in beta out-of-frame sequences was weaker because fewer shared sequences lowered the signal-to-noise ratio.

All donors were healthy Caucasians. Miltenyi CD45RO+ enrichment and human naive T-cell isolation kits were used to isolate memory (CD45RO+) and naive T cells from PBMC. This clonotype has only a few counts. The antigen it recognizes is unknown. No much larger clone is present one base from it, and per-base qualities are unavailable. The V end gives up 6 bases and the J end 3 bases, leaving 5 bases in the junction not matched to a gene. The CDR3, from cysteine to phenylalanine, totals 13 residues. Only the CDR3 part of the read is kept: 39 bases, read in frame from the first base. Library preparation was by 5' RACE. Instrument on record: Illumina HiSeq 2000. A universal primer binding site was added through template switching, and the final cDNA carried a unique molecular identifier so that TCR cDNA molecules could be counted accurately. Specific primers in the conserved constant-segment region were used to synthesize first-strand cDNA for the TCR alpha and beta chains. To control for contamination, every cDNA library carried two barcodes: a SMART-Mk sample barcode plus Illumina barcodes. TruSeq adapter sequences and Illumina sample barcodes were added in two successive PCR steps. The Illumina HiSeq platform was used with custom primers to sequence TCR alpha and beta cDNA libraries. Per the original workflow: Raw reads were processed with MiGEC to extract unique molecular identifiers, and MiXCR was used to determine CDR3 positions. Recombination models were inferred per individual with the repgenHMM and IGoR tools using an EM algorithm. The analysis of shared clonotypes was done with the tcR package in R, with sharing normalized by the product of cloneset sizes. Out-of-frame nonproductive sequences were analyzed to study raw recombination free of thymic and clonal selection effects. In-frame beta chains were kept once TCRdb had trimmed the public reads at Q25 with fastp and called clones with MiXCR. Identical CDR3 protein sequences are pooled into one entry, listed with their most common genes and DNA. The V and J calls reflect TCRdb's pipeline rather than the authors' work. This sample gives about 200,000 distinct CDR3 sequences in total; roughly a tenth of them show up just once. The top ten hold about a tenth of the sample.

This sequence uses TRBV12-3 or TRBV12-4 and TRBJ2-7, with 7 junctional bases fitting TRBD1. This clonotype was sampled from a man aged 50-59 years in good health. The sequenced sample consisted of memory T cells sorted from blood. The cell subset or site tag for this specimen amounts to: CD45RO+ enriched T cells. The CDR3 region reads CASSLTGFYEQYF. The nucleotides are TGTGCCAGCAGCCTGACAGGGTTCTACGAGCAGTACTTC.